The TCR beta chain under discussion was sequenced for a study of regulatory T cells in long-lasting Graves disease (dated by TCRdb to the early 2020s). Study-wide context: Antithyroid drugs had been taken for less than 3 months by newly diagnosed Graves' disease patients. Patients with persistent Graves' disease were compared with patients with newly diagnosed Graves' disease using TCR sequencing and RNA sequencing of peripheral blood. The study was conducted in China and was registered as a clinical trial. A total of roughly 35 samples underwent TCR sequencing: around 13 from persistent and around 20 from newly diagnosed Graves' disease patients. Beyond this particular receptor, the publication reports: Compared with newly diagnosed patients, persistent Graves' disease patients had lower TCR Shannon entropy and fewer highly expanded clones, which suggests clonal expansion. The small sample size was acknowledged by the authors as a limitation that may reduce accuracy. Only peripheral blood was studied, because thyroid tissue, the primary lesion, was inaccessible. TRBV28, TRBJ1-2 and TRBJ2-5 were preferentially used in persistent disease, while TRBV20-1 and TRBJ2-1 were favored in newly diagnosed disease. Only the TCR beta chain was sequenced and analyzed. Patients with persistent disease shared more public clonotypes (roughly 2,900) than newly diagnosed patients did (roughly 970).

For CDR1 and CDR2, the germline V gene (reference sequence) lists DFQATT and SNEGSKA. The cysteine opens and the phenylalanine closes a CDR3 of 15 amino acids. Only the CDR3 region is kept as DNA, spanning 45 bases read in frame from base 1. Germline trimming: 3 bases from V, 8 bases from J; junction bases outside gene matches: 12. Notes on this clonotype: No cognate antigen has been identified for it. Per-base qualities were not stored, and no clone one base away is much larger.

Library preparation was by multiplex PCR. TCRdb records Illumina HiSeq 4000 as the sequencer. TCR beta libraries were built with iRepertoire HTBI primers and Arm-PCR amplification of CDR3 regions. Before sequencing, the PCR products went through gel purification. The original pipeline was this. Across samples, 60 to 75 TRBV and around 15 TRBJ segments were identified and used for gene usage analysis of CDR3 amino acid clonotypes. COPE and FqMerger were used to merge filtered high-quality paired reads into contigs. Contigs were aligned with BLAST to IMGT TRBV, TRBD and TRBJ reference genes, and CDR3 was defined per IMGT. Any clonotype with a frequency above 0.1% was counted as a highly expanded clone. Shannon entropy served as the measure of repertoire diversity, while the Gini coefficient captured V-J evenness. A clonotype was considered public if more than one individual shared it. The raw public reads went through TCRdb reprocessing: fastp at Q25, MiXCR clone calling, in-frame beta chains kept. Records with the same CDR3 protein are collapsed into one entry carrying the most frequent genes and DNA. TCRdb's processing, not the study's, gives the V and J calls here. This sample gives about 500,000 distinct CDR3 sequences in total; approximately 12% of them show up just once. Roughly 8.9% of the sample lies in the top ten.

This specimen's time point label, interpreted: newly diagnosed GD, antithyroid drugs for less than 3 months. For both TCR sequencing and RNA sequencing, RNA was extracted from PBMCs in TRIzol. Graves' disease was diagnosed according to American Thyroid Association guidelines. Recruitment of patients was carried out at an endocrinology department in Xi'an, China. Each patient gave approximately 9.7 milliliters of peripheral blood, collected in an EDTA anticoagulant tube. Ficoll Paque Plus density gradient separation was used to isolate PBMCs, and no further T cell sorting was done. An Agilent 2100 Bioanalyzer and agarose gel were used to check RNA quality, and a NanoDrop 2000 was used to measure RNA concentration. This same sample was also taken into another study, of T cells in Graves' hyperthyroidism and ophthalmopathy. Per the second study: Stable Graves' hyperthyroidism was defined as the absence of progression to ophthalmopathy over 18 months of follow-up. Hyperthyroidism patients were newly diagnosed, had a disease duration of under 2 months, and were aged 18 to 65 years. The study excluded patients with uncontrolled infections, other autoimmune diseases, pregnancy or lactation. Diagnoses relied on clinical symptoms, serum thyroxine and TRAb, thyroid ultrasound and orbital computed tomography. For the first round of RT-PCR on the TCR CDR3, the HTBI primer set was used together with the Qiagen OneStep RT-PCR kit. Blood samples also contained most of the expanded thyroid clonotypes (frequency above 0.001), which suggests that blood repertoires may reflect thyroid immune responses. A 13 V-J signature model separated ophthalmopathy from stable hyperthyroidism, with over 85% sensitivity and 81.08% specificity in cross-validation and 80%/75% in testing. In validation, the model predicted progression to ophthalmopathy a median of about 6 months before onset, with over 55% sensitivity and just under 75% specificity. TCR V-J signatures able to tell the groups apart were searched for in a discovery cohort of 100 patients, of whom under 45 had Graves' ophthalmopathy and about 60 had stable Graves' hyperthyroidism. Prospective prediction of ophthalmopathy was tested in an independent validation cohort of 18 to 20 hyperthyroidism patients and approximately 17 patients who later progressed to ophthalmopathy. The 75 to 100 discovery patients were divided at random into training and test sets in a 7:3 ratio. The study also compared thyroid tissue and blood T-cell repertoires from a handful of Graves' hyperthyroidism patients. After sampling, hyperthyroidism patients received methimazole starting at 30 mg daily, and ophthalmopathy patients received high-dose intravenous methylprednisolone. Libraries were constructed in a second round of multiplex PCR, after which size selection and purification were performed. Paired-end sequencing of the libraries was performed with 100 bp reads on an Illumina HiSeq2000. SOAPnuke was used to process the raw data, throwing out any read that contained adapters or uncalled bases, had a mean Phred below 15, or lacked an exact constant-primer or identifier match. COPE v1.2.5 was used to merge the high-quality paired reads, and each unique nucleotide sequence was defined as a clonotype. MiTCR v1.1 was used to align the clonotypes against IMGT TRBV, TRBD and TRBJ reference segments. Analysis was restricted to V-J combinations with a frequency above 0.0001, which covered over 98% of repertoires. A TCS score was defined as the ratio between F50 (clonal expansion) and ExV (chaos), using BLOSUM62-based TCRdist between CDR3 peptides within each V-J. Welch's t-statistics and random forest reduced 450 to 600 V-J features to around 14, which were used in a naive Bayes classifier (R e1071). Sample size was not statistically predetermined, and blinding of investigators to group allocation was not performed. The paper describes TCR Vbeta CDR3 sequencing of 140 or so peripheral blood samples, made up of roughly 40 ophthalmopathy patients, approximately 76 hyperthyroidism patients and around 17 progressor patients.

The sequenced sample was peripheral blood mononuclear cells (PBMCs), obtained at new diagnosis, from a patient treated with antithyroid drugs. This receptor was taken from a woman under 40 with Graves disease. Donor details come from another sample of the same person, matched by shared clones. The chain is made from TRBV20-1 and TRBJ1-4, with 7 junctional bases fitting TRBD1. This receptor has the CDR3 CSARDPGTEYEKLFF. In nucleotides, the sequence is TGCAGTGCTAGGGACCCCGGGACAGAATACGAAAAACTGTTTTTT.